Detailed here is one T cell receptor (beta chain). All enrollees were about 18 to 100 years old and from approximately 24 US areas. The table came from immunoSEQ multiplex PCR; TCRdb's copy has only in-frame clones and leaves some out. The sample carries 290,000 or so clones, approximately 90% recorded once. This sample is drawn from a study of blood T cell repertoires in COVID-19. Sequencing was done on a sample of PBMCs or T cells enriched from blood (not recorded which). The sequence derives from a woman aged 30 to 39 who had recovered from COVID-19.

The CDR3, as DNA: TGTGCCAGCTCACCACCGGGTCCAGTGCGGGGTGAAAAACTGTTTTTT. Protein: CASSPPGPVRGEKLFF. This chain connects TRBV18 to TRBJ1-4; no firm D call. The CDR3 totals 16 residues. V was pared by 0 bases and J by 7 bases, with 15 bases between. Germline V gene sequence: CDR1 KGHSH, CDR2 LQKENI.